The clone carrying this T cell receptor (beta chain) occurred a few times. TCRdb re-called the RT-PCR reads with MiXCR, one entry per CDR3 protein. The sample contains hundreds of thousands of distinct CDR3 sequences, approximately 15% of which appear only once. The CDR3 length is 15 residues. With 5 bases removed from V and 8 bases from J, the gap between germline ends came to 18 bases. Germline lookup yields CDR1 SGHTA and CDR2 FQGTGA. This TCR was recovered from a female donor in good health, serving as a healthy control. This chain connects TRBV7-3 to TRBJ1-4; perhaps TRBD1 as D (5 bases). The specimen was memory CD4+ T cells from blood. This CDR3 is CASSKTSGPGEKLFF. CDR3 in DNA: TGTGCCAGCAGCAAGACATCGGGACCAGGGGAAAAACTGTTTTTT.